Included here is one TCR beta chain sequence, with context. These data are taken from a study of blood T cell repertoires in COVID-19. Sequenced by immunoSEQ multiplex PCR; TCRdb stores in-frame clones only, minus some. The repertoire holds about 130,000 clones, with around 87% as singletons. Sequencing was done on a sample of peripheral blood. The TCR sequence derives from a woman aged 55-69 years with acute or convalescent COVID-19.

CDR3 coding DNA: TGTGCCTGGCAATCAAATAGCAATCAGCCCCAGCATTTT. Translating it yields CAWQSNSNQPQHF. The gene calls are TRBV30 and TRBJ1-5; D unresolved. The CDR3 runs 13 residues. Germline CDR1 reads GTSNPN; CDR2 reads SVGIG (reference sequence). V dropped 5 bases and J dropped 0 bases, with 8 bases sitting between them.